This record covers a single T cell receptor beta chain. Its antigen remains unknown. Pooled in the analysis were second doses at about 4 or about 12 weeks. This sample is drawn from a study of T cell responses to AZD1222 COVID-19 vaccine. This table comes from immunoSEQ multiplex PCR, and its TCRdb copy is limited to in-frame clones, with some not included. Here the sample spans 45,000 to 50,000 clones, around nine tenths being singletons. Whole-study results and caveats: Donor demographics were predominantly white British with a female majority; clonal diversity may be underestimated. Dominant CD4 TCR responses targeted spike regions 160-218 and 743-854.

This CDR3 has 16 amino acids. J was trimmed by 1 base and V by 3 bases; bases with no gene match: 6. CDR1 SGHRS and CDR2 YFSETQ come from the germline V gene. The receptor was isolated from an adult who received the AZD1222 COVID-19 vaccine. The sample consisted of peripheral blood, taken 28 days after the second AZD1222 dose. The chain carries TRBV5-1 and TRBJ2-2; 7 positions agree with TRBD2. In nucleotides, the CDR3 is TGCGCCAGCAGCTCGGGCGGGAGCGGGAACACCGGGGAGCTGTTTTTT. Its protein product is CASSSGGSGNTGELFF.